Listed below are T cell receptor beta chains from one sample, sequenced in a study of T cells after yellow fever vaccination. Via MiXCR, TCRdb re-called the 5' RACE reads, giving one row per CDR3 protein. This sample has approximately 120,000 distinct CDR3 sequences, with about 7% found just once. This sample comprised CD4+ T cells sorted from PBMCs, obtained roughly 10 days after the first yellow fever vaccination. The receptors here all came from a young man who received the YFV17D yellow fever vaccine. Each CDR3 is given with its conserved first and last residue. D genes are given only for firm matches. Rows may omit the clone size; those that give it use once, few, many or a size class.

TRBJ2-3	many	NA	TRBV5-1	TGCGCCAGCAGCTGGAATCCCTCCCCAACAGATACGCAGTATTTT	CASSWNPSPTDTQYF
TRBJ2-1	few	NA	TRBV20-1	TGCAGTGCTGGTGGTGAAGGGGGGGCCTCCTACAATGAGCAGTTCTTC	CSAGGEGGASYNEQFF
TRBJ2-3	many	TRBD1	TRBV7-2	TGTGCCAGCAGCTCGGGACAGGGGGCCCAGACAGATACGCAGTATTTT	CASSSGQGAQTDTQYF
TRBJ1-6	many	TRBD1	TRBV4-1	TGCGCCAGCAGCCGAACGATTATCAACAGGGGCCGAAATTCACCCCTCCACTTT	CASSRTIINRGRNSPLHF
TRBJ2-3	many	TRBD1	TRBV5-1	TGCGCCAGCAGTTCAGGGGGAGACAGGGCCACAGATACGCAGTATTTT	CASSSGGDRATDTQYF
TRBJ1-2	few	NA	TRBV7-2	TGTGCCAGCAGCTTAAGCAGAACCTACCCGGGCTACACCTTC	CASSLSRTYPGYTF
TRBJ1-2	few	NA	TRBV6-1	TGTGCCAGTCGTAGAGGGTTTCGCCCATCGGCATTGAACTATGGCTACACCTTC	CASRRGFRPSALNYGYTF
TRBJ2-2	few	TRBD2	TRBV7-2	TGTGCCAGCAGCACCCGAGCGGGGGCGAACACCGGGGAGCTGTTTTTT	CASSTRAGANTGELFF
TRBJ1-1	many	NA	TRBV5-1	TGCGCCAGCAGCTTTGAAACAGGCCTTGAAGCTTTCTTT	CASSFETGLEAFF
TRBJ2-5	NA	NA	TRBV7-2	TGTGCCAGCAGGACCGGGACGCGGGCGACCCAGTACTTC	CASRTGTRATQYF
TRBJ1-5	few	NA	TRBV6-5	TGTGCCAGCAGTTACTCGCGGCAAAGCAATCAGCCCCAGCATTTT	CASSYSRQSNQPQHF
TRBJ1-1	many	NA	TRBV10-3	TGTGCCATCAGTGAGAGGGGTGGCAGGGTGAGAACTGAAGCTTTCTTT	CAISERGGRVRTEAFF
TRBJ1-6	many	TRBD1	TRBV6-5	TGTGCCAGCAGTTACACTCGGACAGGGACGGGTTCACCCCTCCACTTT	CASSYTRTGTGSPLHF
TRBJ2-7	few	NA	TRBV5-1	TGCGCCAGCAGCTTGGTGGTGGGGCCTATCATTTACGAGCAGTACTTC	CASSLVVGPIIYEQYF
TRBJ1-2	few	NA	TRBV27	TGTGCCAGCAGTTTACTTGGGGGCCCCTATGGCTACACCTTC	CASSLLGGPYGYTF
TRBJ2-1	many	TRBD2	TRBV5-1	TGCGCCAGCAGCCCGACGCCCCTAGCGGGGGGATCCGGTGAGCAGTTCTTC	CASSPTPLAGGSGEQFF
TRBJ2-3	many	NA	TRBV5-1	TGCGCCAGCAGCTTGGTCACCGGCACAGATACGCAGTATTTT	CASSLVTGTDTQYF
TRBJ1-5	many	TRBD1	TRBV5-1	TGCGCCAGCAGCTTGGGGACAGGCTTGGGGCCCCAGCATTTT	CASSLGTGLGPQHF
TRBJ2-2	many	NA	TRBV5-4	TGTGCCAGCAGCTTGACAGGGACGAACACCGGGGAGCTGTTTTTT	CASSLTGTNTGELFF
TRBJ1-1	many	NA	TRBV3-1	TGTGCCAGCAGCCAATTGCAGGAGACTGAAGCTTTCTTT	CASSQLQETEAFF
TRBJ2-4	many	NA	TRBV7-2	TGTGCCAGCACTTTACGGTGGGCGAGGAGTAACATTCAGTACTTC	CASTLRWARSNIQYF
TRBJ2-5	many	TRBD1	TRBV7-7	TGTGCTAGCAGAAAGTCCGGGACAGGGAAGGAGACCCAGTACTTC	CASRKSGTGKETQYF
TRBJ2-7	many	TRBD2	TRBV6-5	TGTGCCAGCAGTTACCCTCGGGTCGATCAAGCGGGGGGGCTGTACGAGCAGTACTTC	CASSYPRVDQAGGLYEQYF
TRBJ2-1	many	TRBD2	TRBV5-1	TGCGCCAGCACATCATCTAGCGGGGGCTTTAATGAGCAGTTCTTC	CASTSSSGGFNEQFF
TRBJ2-1	many	NA	TRBV15	TGTGCCACCAGCACTTCAGGTCAAGATGAGCAGTTCTTC	CATSTSGQDEQFF
TRBJ2-3	many	NA	TRBV5-5	TGTGCCAGCAGCTCGAGGACGGGAACGAGCACAGATACGCAGTATTTT	CASSSRTGTSTDTQYF
TRBJ2-1	many	NA	TRBV6-5	TGTGCCAGCAGTTATTCCACGCCCGGGTCTTACCTGGGGAATGAGCAGTTCTTC	CASSYSTPGSYLGNEQFF
TRBJ2-5	many	NA	TRBV5-1	TGCGCCAGCAGCAAAGATTTGGAGACCCAGTACTTC	CASSKDLETQYF
TRBJ2-7	many	NA	TRBV4-3	TGCGCCAGCAGCCAAGACAGGGTTTTGGGGGAGCAGTACTTC	CASSQDRVLGEQYF
TRBJ2-1	many	NA	TRBV28	TGTGCCAGCCATCAAGGGCAGGCCAATGAGCAGTTCTTC	CASHQGQANEQFF
TRBJ1-1	many	TRBD1	TRBV7-9	TGTGCCAGCCCAACCTGGGGACAGGGGTATACTGAAGCTTTCTTT	CASPTWGQGYTEAFF
TRBJ2-1	many	NA	TRBV7-6	TGTGCCAGCAGCACGCCGGGACGCCTCTTTAGCTCCTACAATGAGCAGTTCTTC	CASSTPGRLFSSYNEQFF
TRBJ2-3	many	NA	TRBV12-3/TRBV12-4	TGTGCCAGCATTCTTGGGACTCCGCTAAGGGGAACGCAGTATTTT	CASILGTPLRGTQYF
TRBJ2-7	many	TRBD2	TRBV9	TGTGCCAGCAGCGTTTCAACGAGCGGGAGCTCCTACGAGCAGTACTTC	CASSVSTSGSSYEQYF
TRBJ1-6	many	NA	TRBV6-6	TGTGCCAGCGGCCAGGATAGTTCACCCCTCCACTTT	CASGQDSSPLHF
TRBJ2-1	many	NA	TRBV6-5	TGTGCCAGCAGCCAGAGCGGCGGCTCCTACAATGAGCAGTTCTTC	CASSQSGGSYNEQFF
TRBJ1-1	many	NA	TRBV7-2	TGTGCCAGCAGCCCCCCTGGACCTCGCAGGGTGACTGAAGCTTTCTTT	CASSPPGPRRVTEAFF
TRBJ2-3	few	TRBD2	TRBV5-1	TGCGCCAGCAGCTTACGGCGGGGGGCCCTCGAGACAGATACGCAGTATTTT	CASSLRRGALETDTQYF
TRBJ2-7	few	NA	TRBV7-2	TGTGCCAGCAGCCCCCTGTGGGCCGAGCAGTACTTC	CASSPLWAEQYF
TRBJ1-2	many	NA	TRBV4-3	TGCGCCAGCAGCCAAGTGACCGGGGGCTACACCTTC	CASSQVTGGYTF
TRBJ1-6	NA	NA	TRBV5-6	TGTGCCATGGGCCCCGGGGGAAACTCACCCCTCCACTTT	CAMGPGGNSPLHF
TRBJ2-3	many	TRBD2	TRBV10-3	TGTGCCATCAGTGAAGGGCTAGCGGGGTTCTATACGCAGTATTTT	CAISEGLAGFYTQYF